Here is one T cell receptor (beta chain) with its context. Sequenced by immunoSEQ multiplex PCR; TCRdb stores in-frame clones only, minus some. The sample lists fewer than 200,000 clones, around 84% occurring once. This entry belongs to a study of blood T cell repertoires in COVID-19. V lost 9 bases and J lost 7, with 10 bases in between. Germline CDR1 is SGHTA and CDR2 is FQGTGA. The CDR3 covers 10 residues. The chain is built from TRBV7-3 and TRBJ2-7; D remains unclear. Sequencing used PBMCs or T cells enriched from blood (not recorded which). The receptor comes from a man in his forties or fifties who had recovered from COVID-19. The CDR3 here is CASYDGEQYF. The CDR3, as DNA: TGTGCCAGTTACGACGGGGAGCAGTACTTC.